The 10 T cell receptor beta chains listed next were all sequenced from one sample in a study of cytomegalovirus exposure and HLA in healthy donors. With 60 Vbeta and 13 Jbeta primers, the PCR was carried out. TCRdb's table, derived via immunoSEQ multiplex PCR, lists solely in-frame clones and lacks some. The sample consists of 170,000 or so clones, about 80% of them appearing once. The source material was PBMCs. The receptor source for this set is a man in his thirties or forties in good health and CMV-seropositive.

This clone was seen just once. The chain recombines TRBV10-2 with TRBJ2-1; TRBD2 matches 7 bases. V gave up 6 bases and J gave up 6 bases; unmatched junction bases: 17. Germline assignment: CDR1 WSHSY and CDR2 SAAADI. This CDR3 has 17 residues. The CDR3 region is CASSHGRWEGLFNEQFF. CDR3 bases: TGCGCCAGCAGCCACGGCAGGTGGGAGGGCCTGTTCAATGAGCAGTTCTTC.

The chain employs TRBV27 and TRBJ2-7, with D possibly being TRBD1 (5 bases). CDR1 is MNHEY, CDR2 SMNVEV, per germline (reference sequence). This CDR3 comprises 12 residues. Trimming removed 8 bases from V and 3 bases from J, with 11 bases in between. The chain's CDR3 is CASGAEHYEQYF. In DNA form, the CDR3 reads TGTGCCAGCGGGGCAGAGCACTACGAGCAGTACTTC.

This rearrangement joins TRBV5-1 to TRBJ2-7; TRBD1 is a possible D gene (5 bases). Between the trimmed V and J ends, which lost 4 bases and 6 bases, there was a span of 20 bases. Germline loops: CDR1 SGHRS, CDR2 YFSETQ. This CDR3 has 15 residues. The CDR3 nucleotides are TGCGCCAGCAGCCCAGGGTCCCGCTCCCTCTCCGAGCAGTACTTC. Translated: CASSPGSRSLSEQYF. Complete variable domain (other parts from reference TRBV5-1 and TRBJ2-7): KAGVTQTPRYLIKTRGQQVTLSCSPISGHRSVSWYQQTPGQGLQFLFEYFSETQRNKGNFPGRFSGRQFSNSRSEMNVSTLELGDSALYLCASSPGSRSLSEQYFGPGTRLTVT.

The chain has TRBV29-1 and TRBJ1-2, with 12 bases fitting TRBD1. With V trimmed by 2 bases and J by 8 bases, 9 bases remained unmatched. The CDR3 is made up of 15 amino acids. Per the germline V gene, CDR1 is SQVTM and CDR2 is ANQGSEA. The CDR3, as DNA: TGCAGCGTTGAAATCGGGGGACAGGGGGCACGAGGCTACACCTTC. Translating it yields CSVEIGGQGARGYTF.

CDR3 nucleotides: TGTGCCAGCAGCTTGACAGCGCCTAACACTGAAGCTTTCTTT. It yields the protein CASSLTAPNTEAFF. This chain joins TRBV7-3 and TRBJ1-1, with a tentative D call TRBD1 (5 bases). Trimming shortened V by 3 bases and J by 2 bases, and 10 bases separated the two germline ends. The CDR3 extends over 14 amino acids. CDR1 is SGHTA and CDR2 is FQGTGA in the germline V gene.

This clone was observed a few times. V gene TRBV19 combines with J gene TRBJ1-2; 10 positions agree with TRBD1. Germline CDR1 reads LNHDA; CDR2 reads SQIVND (reference sequence). The CDR3 contains 15 residues. V was pared by 4 bases and J by 6 bases, with 8 bases of the junction left unmatched. CDR3 nucleotide sequence: TGTGCCAGTAGTAGAGAAACCGGGACAGGGGATGGCTACACCTTC. Translated: CASSRETGTGDGYTF.

The J gene is TRBJ1-2, the V gene TRBV27; 9 bases are a match to TRBD1. Germline assignment: CDR1 MNHEY and CDR2 SMNVEV (reference sequence). Trimming at V came to 4 bases and at J to 7 bases, leaving 10 bases not matched to a gene. The CDR3 has 15 amino acids. CDR3 amino acids: CASSSQDRGPGGYTF. CDR3 coding DNA: TGTGCCAGCAGTTCCCAGGACAGGGGCCCTGGTGGCTACACCTTC.

Here the CDR3 DNA reads TGTGCCAGCAGCCTCGATTGGGCAGCTTGGTACGAGCAGTACTTC. This codes for CASSLDWAAWYEQYF. This chain uses TRBV9 with TRBJ2-7; no reliable D call. The V gene lost 4 bases and the J gene lost 4 bases, with 18 bases spanning the gap. The CDR3 is 15 residues long. Germline-derived CDR1 and CDR2 are SGDLS and YYNGEE. Full variable domain (remainder filled in from reference TRBV9 and TRBJ2-7): DSGVTQTPKHLITATGQRVTLRCSPRSGDLSVYWYQQSLDQGLQFLIQYYNGEERAKGNILERFSAQQFPDLHSELNLSSLELGDSALYFCASSLDWAAWYEQYFGPGTRLTVT.

This clone was detected a few times. The chain is built from TRBV2 and TRBJ1-5, with 7 bases aligning to TRBD1. The CDR3 contains 16 residues. Germline V CDR1 and CDR2: SNHLY, FYNNEI. Trimming removed 6 bases from V and 3 bases from J; junction bases left unmatched: 11. CDR3 nucleotide sequence: TGTGCCAGCAGGCAGAGGGGGCAGGGAGTCAATCAGCCCCAGCATTTT. Translation gives CASRQRGQGVNQPQHF.

The chain carries TRBV18 and TRBJ1-4; TRBD1 agrees at 10 bases. Germline V gives CDR1 KGHSH, CDR2 LQKENI. The length of the CDR3 is 16 residues. J lost 5 bases, V lost 2 bases, and 5 bases had no gene match. The CDR3 DNA follows: TGTGCCAGCTCACCATCCGGGACAGGGGCAAATGAAAAACTGTTTTTT. This translates into CASSPSGTGANEKLFF.